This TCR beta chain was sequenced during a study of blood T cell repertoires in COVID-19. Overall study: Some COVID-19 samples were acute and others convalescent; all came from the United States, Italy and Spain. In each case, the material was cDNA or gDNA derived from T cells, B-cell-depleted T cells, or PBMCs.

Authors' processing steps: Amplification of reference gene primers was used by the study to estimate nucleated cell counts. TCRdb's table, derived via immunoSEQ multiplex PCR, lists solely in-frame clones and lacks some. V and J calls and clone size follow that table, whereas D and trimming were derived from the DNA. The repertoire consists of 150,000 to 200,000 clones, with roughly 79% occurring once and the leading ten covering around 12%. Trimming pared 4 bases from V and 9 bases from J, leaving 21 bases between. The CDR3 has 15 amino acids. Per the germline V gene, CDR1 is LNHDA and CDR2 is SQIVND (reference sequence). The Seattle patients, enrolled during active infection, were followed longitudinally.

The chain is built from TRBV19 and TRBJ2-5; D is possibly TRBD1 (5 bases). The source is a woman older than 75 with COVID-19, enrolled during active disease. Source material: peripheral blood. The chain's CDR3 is CASSTPGLGVVSQYF. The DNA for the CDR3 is TGTGCCAGTAGTACCCCCGGGCTAGGGGTCGTTTCCCAGTACTTC.